Shown below are 10 T cell receptor beta chains from a single sample sequenced in a study of T cells in women clearing cervical HPV infection. Some clones are missing from TCRdb's copy, which holds only in-frame ones; the method was immunoSEQ multiplex PCR. Here the sample table reports about 39,000 clones. Sequencing input: blood buffy coat. The receptors were gathered from a woman aged 18 to 75 with a cervical HPV16 infection that either progressed to CIN3+ or cleared (not recorded which).

Points on this clone: From the germline J gene comes the end of the CDR3, since the read stops 3 residues before it. This chain uses TRBV28 with TRBJ1-3, with TRBD1 matching 7 bases. The V gene end was trimmed by 5 bases and the J gene end by 6 bases; junction bases not matched to a gene: 10. The length of the CDR3 is 15 residues. CDR1 MDHEN and CDR2 SYDVKM come from the germline V gene. The CDR3 reads CASSEGTALKNTIYF. The part of the CDR3 DNA that was read is TGTGCCAGCAGTGAAGGGACAGCTCTAAAAAACACC. Full variable domain (rest looked up from reference TRBV28 and TRBJ1-3): DVKVTQSSRYLVKRTGEKVFLECVQDMDHENMFWYRQDPGLGLRLIYFSYDVKMKEKGDIPEGYSVSREKKERFSLILESASTNQTSMYLCASSEGTALKNTIYFGEGSWLTVV.

Remarks on this clone: The CDR3 is cut off 3 residues early in the read; its end comes from the germline J gene. J is TRBJ2-3 and V is TRBV2; 7 bases fit TRBD1. Per germline, CDR1 SNHLY and CDR2 FYNNEI. The CDR3 has 13 amino acids. The CDR3 loop is CASNRDRQETQYF. The sequenced part of the CDR3 DNA is TGTGCCAGCAACCGGGACAGACAAGAGACG.

Concerning this clone itself: Coverage ceases 3 residues before the CDR3 finishes, and the germline J gene fills in the end. The chain uses TRBV30 and TRBJ2-2; D unresolved. CDR3 length: 14 residues. The germline gives CDR1 GTSNPN, CDR2 SVGIG (reference sequence). Partial CDR3 DNA: TGTGCCTGGAGTGTAGGGTCAGTTAATTCACCG. Residues: CAWSVGSVNSP. The complete CDR3 protein is CAWSVGSVNSPLFF.

The CDR3: CAISEEVAGGQGDTQYF. The DNA read from the CDR3 is TGTGCCATCAGTGAGGAGGTAGCGGGGGGGCAGGGAGATACG. The chain joins TRBV10-3 to TRBJ2-3; 11 bases map to TRBD2. The read is 3 residues too short to cover the CDR3 end, so that end is filled in from the germline J gene. The CDR3 has 17 residues. CDR1 is ENHRY and CDR2 is SYGVKD in the germline V gene. Trimming cost V 2 bases and J 5 bases; bases outside gene matches: 9.

In regard to this clone: The CDR3 goes on 3 residues after the read ends, and that part is filled in from the germline J gene. The rearrangement links TRBV18 to TRBJ2-2; perhaps TRBD1 as D (6 bases). The CDR3 is 15 amino acids. Germline V gene data show CDR1 as KGHSH and CDR2 as LQKENI. The V end was cut by 8 bases, the J end by 5 bases, with 18 bases between. The covered CDR3 bases are TGTGCCAGCCGTGAGGACAGTATGGTTACCGGGGAG. It translates to CASREDSMVTGE. The whole CDR3 sequence reads CASREDSMVTGELFF.

Concerning this clone: The sequenced fragment ends 3 residues before the CDR3 boundary, so the rest is inferred from the germline J gene. The V gene is TRBV5-5, the J gene TRBJ2-2; TRBD2 might be the D (5 bases). Germline assignment: CDR1 SGHKS and CDR2 YYEKEE (reference sequence). The CDR3 length is 11 residues. CDR3 bases read: TGTGCCAGCAGGAGGGCATCGAGG. It is translated as CASRRASR. The complete CDR3 sequence is CASRRASRLFF.

Regarding this clone: The read is 3 residues too short to cover the CDR3 end, so that end is filled in from the germline J gene. The chain couples TRBV2 to TRBJ1-1; D unclear. The CDR3 is made up of 13 amino acids. Germline V lookup: CDR1 SNHLY, CDR2 FYNNEI. Trimming cost V 7 bases and J 3 bases, with 12 bases left between them. The chain's CDR3 is CASKVMRDTEAFF. The DNA read from the CDR3 is TGTGCCAGCAAGGTGATGCGGGACACTGAA.

Points on this clone: The read stops 3 residues short of the end of the CDR3; the missing end is completed from the germline J gene. The chain combines TRBV18 with TRBJ1-2, with a tentative D call TRBD1 (6 bases). The CDR3 length is 16 residues. Germline CDR1 and CDR2: KGHSH and LQKENI. The CDR3 bases that were read are TGTGCCAGCTCAACGCAGGGGACAAGGGGTGCCTACGAC. Translated: CASSTQGTRGAYD. The whole CDR3 protein is CASSTQGTRGAYDYTF.

A note on this clone: The CDR3 is cut off 3 residues early in the read; its end comes from the germline J gene. The chain employs TRBV5-1 and TRBJ1-2; TRBD1 matches 7 bases. The CDR3 spans 14 residues. CDR1 and CDR2 (germline): SGHRS, YFSETQ. The ends lost 4 bases at V and 2 bases at J; junction bases unmatched: 5. The CDR3 DNA, read in part, is TGCGCCAGCAGCCAGGGGGATACCAACTATGGC. Translating it yields CASSQGDTNYG. The full CDR3 reads CASSQGDTNYGYTF.

As concerns this clone: Read data end 3 residues before the CDR3 end; the end is taken from the germline J gene. The chain is built from TRBV19 and TRBJ1-1, with D tentatively TRBD1 (5 bases). Germline V gene lookup returns CDR1 LNHDA and CDR2 SQIVND (reference sequence). The V end lost 5 bases, the J end lost 3 bases, and 13 bases lay between the germline ends. The CDR3 runs 14 residues. CDR3 DNA, as far as it was read: TGTGCCAGTAGTGTCGACAGTTACTACACTGAA. This sequence encodes CASSVDSYYTE. The full CDR3 protein reads CASSVDSYYTEAFF.